This T cell receptor (beta chain) stems from a study of blood T cell repertoires in COVID-19. Study background: The origin of the acute and convalescent COVID-19 samples was the United States, Italy and Spain. The analysed material was cDNA or gDNA that came from T cells, B-cell-depleted T cells, or PBMCs.

V shed 4 bases and J 2 bases; nucleotides not matched to a gene: 8. The germline V gene has CDR1 SGHNT and CDR2 YYREEE (reference sequence). The CDR3 contains 15 residues. Allocation to cohorts depended on clinical history reported by the participants. Donors in Cohort 3 counted as recovered after two negative PCRs, clearance, or symptom resolution. Data came from immunoSEQ multiplex PCR; TCRdb stores just in-frame clones and leaves some out. Of a few hundred thousand clones detected, approximately 85% appear once; the ten largest clones hold over 2%. This clonotype was obtained from a man aged 30-40 years who had recovered from COVID-19. The sample comprised PBMCs or T cells enriched from blood (not recorded which). V gene TRBV5-4 combines with J gene TRBJ2-5; 7 bases agree with TRBD2. In DNA, the CDR3 is TGTGCCAGCAGCGTGGCCCCGGGGGGACAAGAGACCCAGTACTTC. It encodes CASSVAPGGQETQYF.